This entry lists 7 T cell receptor beta chains sequenced from one sample in a study of cytomegalovirus exposure and HLA in healthy donors. The PCR contained 60 Vbeta and 13 Jbeta primers. Generated by immunoSEQ multiplex PCR, the TCRdb table keeps only in-frame clones and is missing some. This table has under 200,000 clones, about 86% appearing once. Sequencing was carried out using PBMCs. These receptors were taken from a man aged 40-49 years in good health and CMV-seropositive.

This clone was seen once. This rearrangement joins TRBV5-1 to TRBJ2-1; D is unresolved. Trimming pared 2 bases from V and 6 bases from J, leaving 12 bases between. Germline CDR1 and CDR2: SGHRS and YFSETQ. This CDR3 comprises 14 residues. This CDR3 is CASSFGLAGNEQFF. In DNA, the CDR3 is TGCGCCAGCAGCTTCGGGTTAGCTGGCAATGAGCAGTTCTTC.

The chain links TRBV6-5 to TRBJ1-1; the D is unclear. V lost 10 bases to trimming and J lost 11 bases, with 8 bases between them. Germline CDR1 and CDR2: MNHEY and SVGAGI. CDR3 size: 8 residues. The DNA of the CDR3 is TGTGCCACCGGGAGGGCTTTCTTT. The encoded protein is CATGRAFF.

The chain employs TRBV5-6 and TRBJ1-2, with TRBD1 identical over 8 bases. This CDR3 has 13 amino acids. V was clipped by 4 bases and J by 9 bases; unmatched bases: 8. The germline V gene encodes CDR1 SGHDT and CDR2 YYEEEE. CDR3 in amino acids: CASSPGQGLSYTF. CDR3 sequence (DNA): TGTGCCAGCAGCCCTGGACAGGGTCTGAGCTACACCTTC.

As DNA, the CDR3 is TGTGCCACCAGCCCGGACAGGGGGCTGAGTGGCTACACCTTC. Its translation: CATSPDRGLSGYTF. This chain uses TRBV15 with TRBJ1-2; 11 nucleotides line up with TRBD1. The germline V gene encodes CDR1 LNHNV and CDR2 YYDKDF (reference sequence). The CDR3 is 14 residues long. V dropped 5 bases and J dropped 7; count of bases not matched to a gene: 6. Variable domain in full (rest from reference TRBV15 and TRBJ1-2): DAMVIQNPRYQVTQFGKPVTLSCSQTLNHNVMYWYQQKSSQAPKLLFHYYDKDFNNEADTPDNFQSRRPNTSFCFLDIRSPGLGDTAMYLCATSPDRGLSGYTFGSGTRLTVV.

The chain joins TRBV4-2 to TRBJ1-1, with unresolved D. Trimming cost V 3 bases and J 4 bases, with 9 bases left between them. The CDR3 spans 13 residues. Germline V gives CDR1 LGHNA, CDR2 YNFKEQ. CDR3 sequence (DNA): TGTGCCAGCAGCCAGGGCAGGCTCACTGAAGCTTTCTTT. Translation: CASSQGRLTEAFF.

The CDR3 nucleotides are TGTGCCAGCAGCGTGAGGCCAGAGCCGGGCGAGCAGTACTTC. Protein sequence: CASSVRPEPGEQYF. The rearrangement uses TRBV9 and TRBJ2-7; D not certain. In germline, CDR1 is SGDLS, CDR2 YYNGEE. This CDR3 has 14 amino acids. V was clipped by 2 bases and J by 6 bases, with 15 bases between them.

The V and J genes are TRBV5-4 and TRBJ2-5; weak D call: TRBD1 (6 bases). The CDR3 spans 14 residues. Germline loops: CDR1 SGHNT, CDR2 YYREEE (reference sequence). V was clipped by 1 base and J by 2 bases, with 9 bases between them. In DNA, the CDR3 is TGTGCCAGCAGCTTGCGGACAGATCAAGAGACCCAGTACTTC. Translation gives CASSLRTDQETQYF.